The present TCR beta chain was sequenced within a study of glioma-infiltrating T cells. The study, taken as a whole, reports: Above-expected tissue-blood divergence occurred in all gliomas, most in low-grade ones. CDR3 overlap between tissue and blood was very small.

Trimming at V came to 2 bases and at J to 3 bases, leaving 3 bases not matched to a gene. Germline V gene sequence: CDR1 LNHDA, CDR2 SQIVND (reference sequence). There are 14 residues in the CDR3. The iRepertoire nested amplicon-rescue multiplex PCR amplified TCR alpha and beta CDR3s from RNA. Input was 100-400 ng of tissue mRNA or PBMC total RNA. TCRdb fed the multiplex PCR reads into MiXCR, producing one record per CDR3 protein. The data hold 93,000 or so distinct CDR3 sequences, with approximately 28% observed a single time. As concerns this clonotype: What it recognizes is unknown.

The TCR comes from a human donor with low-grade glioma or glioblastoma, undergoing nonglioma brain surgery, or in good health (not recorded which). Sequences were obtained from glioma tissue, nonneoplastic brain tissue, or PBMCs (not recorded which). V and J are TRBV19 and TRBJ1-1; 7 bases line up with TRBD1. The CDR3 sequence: CASSILDRDTEAFF. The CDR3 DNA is TGTGCCAGTAGTATACTCGACAGGGACACTGAAGCTTTCTTT.